The 28 T cell receptor beta chains below come from one sample, sequenced in a study of CD8 T cells in ankylosing spondylitis. TCRdb reanalysed the 5' RACE reads using MiXCR and keeps one entry per CDR3 protein. The table has approximately 140,000 distinct CDR3 sequences, over 7% seen once. The specimen was blood, either unsorted or a sorted T cell fraction (not recorded which). The receptors stem from a male donor with ankylosing spondylitis or in good health (not recorded which).

This clonotype was found a few times. The V gene is TRBV28, the J gene TRBJ2-5, with 7 bases fitting TRBD1. J lost 2 bases, V lost 3 bases, and 6 bases had no gene match. The CDR3 runs to 15 residues. The germline V gene has CDR1 MDHEN and CDR2 SYDVKM. The CDR3 here is CASSFGRGRQETQYF. CDR3 nucleotide sequence: TGTGCCAGCAGTTTTGGCAGGGGGAGACAAGAGACCCAGTACTTC.

A remark on this clonotype: A much larger clone lies a single base off, so this may be a read error. The genes are TRBV5-8 and TRBJ2-1, with 9 nucleotides matching TRBD1. Germline lookup yields CDR1 SGHTS and CDR2 YDEGEE. CDR3 length: 15 amino acids. Unmatched junction bases numbered 9, after V lost 1 base and J lost 10 bases. The CDR3 coding sequence is TGTGCCAGCAGCTTGCGGGACAGGGTTTTTGGGGAGCAGTTCTTC. Amino acid sequence: CASSLRDRVFGEQFF. Full variable domain (rest looked up from reference TRBV5-8 and TRBJ2-1): EAGVTQSPTHLIKTRGQQATLRCSPISGHTSVYWYQQALGLGLQFLLWYDEGEERNRGNFPPRFSGRQFPNYSSELNVNALELEDSALYLCASSLRDRVFGEQFFGPGTRLTVL.

This clonotype was seen repeatedly, ten times or more. CDR3 sequence reads: CASSLAVGTAGNEQFF. The DNA of the CDR3 is TGTGCCAGCAGCTTGGCCGTCGGGACAGCCGGCAATGAGCAGTTCTTC. The chain links TRBV5-5 to TRBJ2-1; TRBD1 aligns across 7 bases. The CDR3 contains 16 residues. Germline values: CDR1 SGHKS, CDR2 YYEKEE (reference sequence). The junction had 9 bases not matched to a gene; V was cut back by 0 bases and J by 6 bases.

The table lists this clonotype with a few counts. CDR3 sequence reads: CASSHGRNANTEAFF. In DNA form, the CDR3 reads TGCGCCAGCAGCCATGGACGGAATGCGAACACTGAAGCTTTCTTT. The rearrangement uses TRBV5-1 and TRBJ1-1; D call uncertain. CDR3 length: 15 amino acids. Germline V CDR1 and CDR2: SGHRS, YFSETQ. Trimming removed 4 bases from V and 1 base from J, with 14 bases in between.

This clonotype was detected a few times. The chain uses TRBV5-6 and TRBJ2-3; 7 bases match TRBD2. CDR3 size: 19 residues. The V gene's germline CDR1 is SGHDT and CDR2 YYEEEE. V lost 3 bases, J lost 2 bases, and 18 bases stayed unmatched. The CDR3, as DNA: TGTGCCAGCAGCTCGACGAGGGCTAGCGGAAATTTAGCCACAGATACGCAGTATTTT. This codes for CASSSTRASGNLATDTQYF. The variable domain in full, completed from reference TRBV5-6 and TRBJ2-3, reads DAGVTQSPTHLIKTRGQQVTLRCSPKSGHDTVSWYQQALGQGPQFIFQYYEEEERQRGNFPDRFSGHQFPNYSSELNVNALLLGDSALYLCASSSTRASGNLATDTQYFGPGTRLTVL.

J is TRBJ2-5 and V is TRBV4-3, with 9 nucleotides matching TRBD1. The germline V gene has CDR1 LGHNA and CDR2 YSLEER. V was pared by 4 bases and J by 5 bases, with 5 bases of the junction left unmatched. The CDR3 runs to 14 residues. The CDR3 spells CASSLGQGSETQYF. The CDR3, as DNA: TGCGCCAGCAGCCTGGGACAGGGATCGGAGACCCAGTACTTC.

This chain joins TRBV9 and TRBJ2-7; D perhaps matches TRBD2 (6 bases). CDR3 length: 13 residues. From germline, CDR1 is SGDLS and CDR2 YYNGEE. The germline V and J ends were trimmed by 0 bases and 4 bases, with 8 bases remaining between them. The CDR3 spells CASSVDSGYEQYF. In DNA form, the CDR3 reads TGTGCCAGCAGCGTAGATAGCGGATACGAGCAGTACTTC.

This clonotype was recorded many times. The chain combines TRBV7-9 with TRBJ2-7, with TRBD2 identical over 10 bases. The germline gives CDR1 SEHNR, CDR2 FQNEAQ (reference sequence). J lost 3 bases, V lost 4 bases, and 12 bases had no gene match. This CDR3 spans 17 amino acids. CDR3 region: CASSSRLAGRRDYEQYF. In nucleotides, the CDR3 is TGTGCCAGCAGCTCCAGACTAGCGGGCCGTCGTGACTACGAGCAGTACTTC.

This clonotype was recorded many times. The rearrangement joins TRBV6-1 to TRBJ2-7; 9 positions agree with TRBD1. The germline V gene has CDR1 MNHNS and CDR2 SASEGT. The ends lost 5 bases at V and 2 bases at J; junction bases unmatched: 1. The CDR3 has 13 residues. CDR3 sequence reads: CASSRDRAYEQYF. For the CDR3, the DNA is TGTGCCAGCAGTAGGGACAGGGCCTACGAGCAGTACTTC.

The V call is TRBV7-2, the J call TRBJ2-3; 8 bases fit TRBD1. V was pared by 5 bases and J by 4 bases, with 5 bases of the junction left unmatched. Germline-derived CDR1 and CDR2 are SGHTA and FQGNSA. CDR3 length: 14 amino acids. CDR3 bases: TGTGCCAGCAGCCGCCAGGGGGCTTCAGATACGCAGTATTTT. It encodes CASSRQGASDTQYF. The complete variable domain, with remaining parts taken from reference TRBV7-2 and TRBJ2-3, reads GAGVSQSPSNKVTEKGKDVELRCDPISGHTALYWYRQSLGQGLEFLIYFQGNSAPDKSGLPSDRFSAERTGGSVSTLTIQRTQQEDSAVYLCASSRQGASDTQYFGPGTRLTVL.

The J gene is TRBJ1-3, the V gene TRBV14; possibly TRBD1 for D (5 bases). Germline-derived CDR1 and CDR2 are SGHDN and FVKESK. V lost 6 bases, J lost 6 bases, and 12 bases lay in between. CDR3 size: 13 residues. CDR3 sequence: CASRDTWKNTIYF. Here the CDR3 DNA reads TGTGCCAGCAGGGACACCTGGAAAAACACCATATATTTT.

This rearrangement joins TRBV3-1 to TRBJ2-1; TRBD2 matches 7 bases. The CDR3 covers 15 residues. J was trimmed by 4 bases and V by 0 bases; bases with no gene match: 3. The germline V gene encodes CDR1 LGHDT and CDR2 YNNKEL (reference sequence). Written as DNA, the CDR3 is TGTGCCAGCAGCCAAGATCGAGCGGGGTACAATGAGCAGTTCTTC. It codes for CASSQDRAGYNEQFF.

The chain combines TRBV29-1 with TRBJ2-2; D gene uncertain. The germline gives CDR1 SQVTM, CDR2 ANQGSEA. V lost 7 bases, J lost 3 bases, and 9 bases lay in between. The CDR3 is 12 amino acids. CDR3 nucleotide sequence: TGCAGCGCGTCTAAGTACACCGGGGAGCTGTTTTTT. Protein: CSASKYTGELFF.

The chain uses TRBV28 and TRBJ2-3, with no clear D. The CDR3 loop spans 13 amino acids. Germline V lookup: CDR1 MDHEN, CDR2 SYDVKM. Trimming shortened V by 5 bases and J by 6 bases, and 12 bases separated the two germline ends. CDR3 region: CASSTPSRDTQYF. The CDR3 DNA follows: TGTGCCAGCAGTACACCCAGTCGGGATACGCAGTATTTT.

This clonotype was found many times. This chain connects TRBV2 to TRBJ2-7; D not resolved. Germline loops: CDR1 SNHLY, CDR2 FYNNEI. V shed 6 bases and J shed 3 bases, with 6 bases lying between them. This CDR3 contains 11 residues. Here the CDR3 DNA reads TGTGCCAGCAGGGCACACTACGAGCAGTACTTC. This sequence encodes CASRAHYEQYF.

This clonotype came up many times. This CDR3 is CASSAGTGSAKNIQYF. The CDR3, as DNA: TGTGCCAGCAGCGCCGGGACAGGGTCGGCCAAAAACATTCAGTACTTC. This chain joins TRBV9 and TRBJ2-4; 9 bases map to TRBD1. The junction had 5 bases not matched to a gene; V was cut back by 3 bases and J by 1 base. The CDR3 runs to 16 residues. In germline, CDR1 is SGDLS, CDR2 YYNGEE.

The chain carries TRBV5-1 and TRBJ2-2; TRBD1 might be the D (5 bases). The CDR3 is 14 amino acids. The germline CDR1 and CDR2 sequences are SGHRS and YFSETQ. Between the trimmed V and J ends, which lost 4 bases and 1 base, there was a span of 8 bases. CDR3 nucleotide sequence: TGCGCCAGCAGCCTGACAGAGAACACCGGGGAGCTGTTTTTT. Translating gives CASSLTENTGELFF.

This clonotype was found many times. The CDR3 spells CASSLGDSPLYDNEQFF. In DNA form, the CDR3 reads TGCGCCAGCAGCTTGGGAGACAGCCCATTATACGACAATGAGCAGTTCTTC. This chain links TRBV5-1 with TRBJ2-1; weak D call: TRBD1 (5 bases). The CDR3 totals 17 residues. V was trimmed by 0 bases and J by 5 bases, leaving 18 bases between them. Germline CDR1 and CDR2: SGHRS and YFSETQ.

The chain carries TRBV28 and TRBJ2-7; 7 positions match TRBD1. Trimming removed 5 bases from V and 3 bases from J; junction bases left unmatched: 4. Germline CDR1 MDHEN, CDR2 SYDVKM. The CDR3 is made up of 13 amino acids. CDR3 loop: CASSRDRRYEQYF. CDR3 DNA sequence: TGTGCCAGCAGTCGGGACAGACGCTACGAGCAGTACTTC.

This clonotype was seen many times. This sequence joins TRBV7-2 and TRBJ1-3; D gene unclear. V was trimmed by 4 bases and J by 1 base, leaving 11 bases between them. Germline V gene lookup returns CDR1 SGHTA and CDR2 FQGNSA. There are 15 residues in the CDR3. CDR3 sequence reads: CASSSSSTSGNTIYF. The CDR3 nucleotides read TGTGCCAGCAGCTCATCAAGTACGTCTGGAAACACCATATATTTT. The full variable domain, completed using reference TRBV7-2 and TRBJ1-3, is GAGVSQSPSNKVTEKGKDVELRCDPISGHTALYWYRQSLGQGLEFLIYFQGNSAPDKSGLPSDRFSAERTGGSVSTLTIQRTQQEDSAVYLCASSSSSTSGNTIYFGEGSWLTVV.

For this clonotype: Being one base from a much bigger clone, this may be a read error. The chain carries TRBV7-9 and TRBJ2-7; 9 bases align to TRBD1. Germline values: CDR1 SEHNR, CDR2 FQNEAQ (reference sequence). This CDR3 is 14 amino acids long. The CDR3 protein is CASILTGGLREQYF. CDR3 in DNA: TGTGCCAGCATCTTAACAGGGGGCCTTCGCGAGCAGTACTTC.

CDR3 nucleotides: TGCGCCAGCAGCTTGCATTCTATAGCGGTACCCTACGAGCAGTACTTC. Translation gives CASSLHSIAVPYEQYF. V and J are TRBV5-1 and TRBJ2-7; D perhaps matches TRBD2 (6 bases). The CDR3 has 16 amino acids. Trimming left V 1 base short and J 2 bases short, with 16 bases between. Looked up from germline, CDR1 is SGHRS and CDR2 is YFSETQ.

The rearrangement links TRBV29-1 to TRBJ2-7; D may be TRBD1 (6 bases). CDR1 is SQVTM and CDR2 is ANQGSEA in the germline V gene. There are 13 residues in the CDR3. V was cut by 2 bases and J by 7 bases, with 15 bases left in between. The CDR3 DNA sequence: TGCAGCGTTGAAACCCAGGGGTTTCGAGAGCAGTACTTC. This translates into CSVETQGFREQYF.

For this clonotype: With a much larger clone just one base away, this may be a read error. The J gene is TRBJ2-7, the V gene TRBV5-1; 11 nucleotides agree with TRBD2. The CDR3 has 14 amino acids. V lost 4 bases to trimming and J lost 5 bases; unmatched junction nucleotides: 5. CDR1 and CDR2 from the germline V gene are SGHRS and YFSETQ. For the CDR3, the DNA is TGCGCCAGCAGCCCGGTACTAGCGGGAGACGAGCAGTACTTC. Protein sequence: CASSPVLAGDEQYF. Drawing the rest from reference TRBV5-1 and TRBJ2-7, the complete variable domain is KAGVTQTPRYLIKTRGQQVTLSCSPISGHRSVSWYQQTPGQGLQFLFEYFSETQRNKGNFPGRFSGRQFSNSRSEMNVSTLELGDSALYLCASSPVLAGDEQYFGPGTRLTVT.

At least ten counts were recorded for this clonotype. V is TRBV20-1 and J is TRBJ2-7, with 13 bases that match TRBD2. Germline V gene sequence: CDR1 DFQATT, CDR2 SNEGSKA (reference sequence). The CDR3 contains 16 residues. J lost 6 bases, V lost 0 bases, and 8 bases had no gene match. The CDR3 reads CSARETRTSGRVEQYF. The CDR3, as DNA: TGCAGTGCTAGAGAAACCAGGACTAGCGGGAGAGTCGAGCAGTACTTC.

This clonotype was detected many times. The genes are TRBV7-2 and TRBJ1-6; D not resolved. Germline CDR1 is SGHTA and CDR2 is FQGNSA. The CDR3 extends over 13 amino acids. The ends were cut back, 5 bases at V and 12 bases at J, with 14 bases in the middle. This CDR3 reads CASSPSVGLPLHF. The CDR3 DNA reads as TGTGCCAGCAGCCCCTCGGTTGGTCTACCCCTCCACTTT.

This clonotype was found many times. V and J are TRBV7-2 and TRBJ2-1; D possibly corresponds to TRBD2 (6 bases). There are 13 residues in the CDR3. Deletions cut 7 bases from V and 8 bases from J, with 15 bases between. Per the germline V gene, CDR1 is SGHTA and CDR2 is FQGNSA. CDR3 DNA sequence: TGTGCCAGCACCCGACTAGTGCCCGATGAGCAGTTCTTC. The encoded protein is CASTRLVPDEQFF.

This clonotype was observed at least ten times. The V call is TRBV20-1, the J call TRBJ1-3; TRBD1 matches at 12 bases. V trimming: 3 bases; J trimming: 3 bases; junction bases outside the gene matches: 3. This CDR3 has 15 residues. Germline V CDR1 and CDR2: DFQATT, SNEGSKA (reference sequence). The CDR3 DNA reads as TGCAGTGCTAGGGGACAGGGGGCCTTTGGAAACACCATATATTTT. Protein product: CSARGQGAFGNTIYF.